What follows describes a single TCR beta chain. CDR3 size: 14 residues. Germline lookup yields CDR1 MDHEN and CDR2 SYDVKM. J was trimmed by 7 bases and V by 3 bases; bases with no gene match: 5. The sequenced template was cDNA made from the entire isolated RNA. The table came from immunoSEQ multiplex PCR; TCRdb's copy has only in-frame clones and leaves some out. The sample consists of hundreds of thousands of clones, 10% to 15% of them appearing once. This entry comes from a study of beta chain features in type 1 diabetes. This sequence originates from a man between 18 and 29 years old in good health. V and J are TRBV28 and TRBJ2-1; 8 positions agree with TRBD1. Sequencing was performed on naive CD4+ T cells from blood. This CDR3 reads CASSFQGARNEQFF. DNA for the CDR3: TGTGCCAGCAGTTTCCAGGGGGCTCGTAATGAGCAGTTCTTC.